This TCR beta chain emerged from a study of T cell responses to AZD1222 COVID-19 vaccine. The germline V gene has CDR1 GTSNPN and CDR2 SVGIG (reference sequence). The CDR3 contains 13 residues. Data came from immunoSEQ multiplex PCR; TCRdb stores just in-frame clones and leaves some out. In the table there are 45,000 or so clones, about 83% of which are singletons. Sequenced here: peripheral blood, sampled on day 0 of AZD1222 vaccination. This rearrangement joins TRBV30 to TRBJ2-5, with a possible D match to TRBD1 (6 bases). This receptor was identified in an adult in good health. CDR3 protein: CASSQGNQETQYF. DNA for the CDR3: TGTGCGTCGTCACAGGGAAACCAAGAGACCCAGTACTTC.